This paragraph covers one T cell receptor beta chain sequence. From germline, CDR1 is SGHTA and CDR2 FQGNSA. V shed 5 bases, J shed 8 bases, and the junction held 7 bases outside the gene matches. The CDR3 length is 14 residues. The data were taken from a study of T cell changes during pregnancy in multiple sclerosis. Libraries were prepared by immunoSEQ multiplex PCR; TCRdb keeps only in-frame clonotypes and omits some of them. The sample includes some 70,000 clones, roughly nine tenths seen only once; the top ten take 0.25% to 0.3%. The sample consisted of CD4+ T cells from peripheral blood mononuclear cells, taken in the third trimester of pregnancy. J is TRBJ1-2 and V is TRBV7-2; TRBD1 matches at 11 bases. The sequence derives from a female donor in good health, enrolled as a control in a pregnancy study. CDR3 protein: CASSPRTGGYGYTF. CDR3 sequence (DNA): TGTGCCAGCAGCCCAAGGACAGGGGGCTACGGCTACACCTTC.